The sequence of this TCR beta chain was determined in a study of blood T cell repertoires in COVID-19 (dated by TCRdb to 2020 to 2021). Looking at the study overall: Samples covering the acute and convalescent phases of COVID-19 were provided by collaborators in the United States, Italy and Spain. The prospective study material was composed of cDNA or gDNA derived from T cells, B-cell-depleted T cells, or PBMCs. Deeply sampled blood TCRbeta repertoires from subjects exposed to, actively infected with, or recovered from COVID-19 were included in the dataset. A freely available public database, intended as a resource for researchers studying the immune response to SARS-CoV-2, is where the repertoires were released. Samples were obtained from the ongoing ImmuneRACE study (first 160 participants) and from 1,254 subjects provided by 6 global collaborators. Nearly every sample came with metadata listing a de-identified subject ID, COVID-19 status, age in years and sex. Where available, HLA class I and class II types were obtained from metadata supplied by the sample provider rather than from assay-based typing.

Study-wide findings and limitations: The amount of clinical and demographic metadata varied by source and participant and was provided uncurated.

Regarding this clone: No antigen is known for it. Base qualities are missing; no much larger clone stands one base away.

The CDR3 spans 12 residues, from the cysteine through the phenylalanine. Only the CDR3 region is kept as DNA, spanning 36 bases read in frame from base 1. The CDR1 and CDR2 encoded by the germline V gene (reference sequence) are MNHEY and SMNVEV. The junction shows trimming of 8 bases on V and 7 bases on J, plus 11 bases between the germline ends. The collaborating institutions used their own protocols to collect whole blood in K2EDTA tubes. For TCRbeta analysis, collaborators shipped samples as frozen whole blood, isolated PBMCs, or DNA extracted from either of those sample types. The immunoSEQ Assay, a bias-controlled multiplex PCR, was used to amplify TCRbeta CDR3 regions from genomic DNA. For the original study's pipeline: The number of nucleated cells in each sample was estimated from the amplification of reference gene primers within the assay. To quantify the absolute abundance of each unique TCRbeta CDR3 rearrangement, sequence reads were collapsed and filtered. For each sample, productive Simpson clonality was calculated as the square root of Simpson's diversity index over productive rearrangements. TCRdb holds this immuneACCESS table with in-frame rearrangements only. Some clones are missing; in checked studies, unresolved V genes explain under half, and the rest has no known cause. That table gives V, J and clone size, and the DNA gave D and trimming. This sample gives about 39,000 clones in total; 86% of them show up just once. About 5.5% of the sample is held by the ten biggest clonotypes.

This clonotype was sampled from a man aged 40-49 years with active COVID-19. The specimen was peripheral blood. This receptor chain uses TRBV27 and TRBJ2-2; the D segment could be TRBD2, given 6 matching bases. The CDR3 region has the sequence CASGSGVGELFF. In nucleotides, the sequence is TGTGCCAGCGGTTCGGGAGTCGGGGAGCTGTTTTTT.